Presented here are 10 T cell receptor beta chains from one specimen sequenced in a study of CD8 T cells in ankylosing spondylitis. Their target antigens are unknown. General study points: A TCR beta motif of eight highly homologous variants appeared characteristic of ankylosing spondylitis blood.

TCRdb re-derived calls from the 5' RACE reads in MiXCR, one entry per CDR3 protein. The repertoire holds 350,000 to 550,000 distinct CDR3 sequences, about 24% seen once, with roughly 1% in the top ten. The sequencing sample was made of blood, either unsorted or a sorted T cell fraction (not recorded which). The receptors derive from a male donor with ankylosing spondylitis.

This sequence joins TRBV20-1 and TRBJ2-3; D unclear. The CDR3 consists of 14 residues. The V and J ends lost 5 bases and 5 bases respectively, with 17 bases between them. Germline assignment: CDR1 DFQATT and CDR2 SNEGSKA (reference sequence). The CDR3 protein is CSAGVTVSLDTQYF. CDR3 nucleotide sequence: TGCAGTGCTGGGGTTACAGTGAGTTTAGATACGCAGTATTTT.

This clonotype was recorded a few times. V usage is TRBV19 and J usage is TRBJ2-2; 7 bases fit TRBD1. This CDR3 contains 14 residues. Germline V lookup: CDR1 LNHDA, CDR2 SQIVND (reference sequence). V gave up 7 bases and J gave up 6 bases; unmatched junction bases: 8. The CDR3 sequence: CASKQGPAAGELFF. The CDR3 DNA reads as TGTGCCAGTAAACAGGGGCCCGCGGCCGGGGAGCTGTTTTTT.

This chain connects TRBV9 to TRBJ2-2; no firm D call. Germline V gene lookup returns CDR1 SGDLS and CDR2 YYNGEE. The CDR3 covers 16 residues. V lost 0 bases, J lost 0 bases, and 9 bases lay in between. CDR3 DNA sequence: TGTGCCAGCAGCGTAGGGTTGGTCGCGAACACCGGGGAGCTGTTTTTT. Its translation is CASSVGLVANTGELFF.

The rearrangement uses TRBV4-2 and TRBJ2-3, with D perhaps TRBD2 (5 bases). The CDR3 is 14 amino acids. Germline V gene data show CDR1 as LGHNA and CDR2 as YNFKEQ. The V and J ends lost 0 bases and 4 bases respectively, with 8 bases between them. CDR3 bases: TGTGCCAGCAGCCAAGATCCGGAGGCAGATACGCAGTATTTT. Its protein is CASSQDPEADTQYF.

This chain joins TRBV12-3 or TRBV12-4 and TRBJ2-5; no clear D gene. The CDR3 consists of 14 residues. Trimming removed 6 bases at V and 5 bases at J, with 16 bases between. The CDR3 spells CASSPQGPSETQYF. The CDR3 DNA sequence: TGTGCCAGCAGCCCCCAAGGACCTTCCGAGACCCAGTACTTC.

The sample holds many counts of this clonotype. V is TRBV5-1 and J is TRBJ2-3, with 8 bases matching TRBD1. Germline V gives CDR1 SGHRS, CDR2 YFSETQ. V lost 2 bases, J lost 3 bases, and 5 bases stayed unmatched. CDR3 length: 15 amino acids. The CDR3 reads CASSFGQGITDTQYF. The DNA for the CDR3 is TGCGCCAGCAGCTTTGGACAGGGTATAACAGATACGCAGTATTTT.

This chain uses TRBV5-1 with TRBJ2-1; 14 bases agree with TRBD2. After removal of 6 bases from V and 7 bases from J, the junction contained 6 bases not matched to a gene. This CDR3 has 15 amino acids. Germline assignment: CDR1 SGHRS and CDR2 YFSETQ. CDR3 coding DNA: TGCGCCAGCACCAACGGACTAGCGGGAGGTAATGAGCAGTTCTTC. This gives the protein CASTNGLAGGNEQFF.

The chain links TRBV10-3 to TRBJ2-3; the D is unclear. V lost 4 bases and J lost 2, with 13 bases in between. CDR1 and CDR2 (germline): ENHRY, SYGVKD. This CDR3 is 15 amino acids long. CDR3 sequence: CAISGDSLPTDTQYF. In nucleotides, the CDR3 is TGTGCCATCAGTGGAGACTCCCTCCCCACAGATACGCAGTATTTT.

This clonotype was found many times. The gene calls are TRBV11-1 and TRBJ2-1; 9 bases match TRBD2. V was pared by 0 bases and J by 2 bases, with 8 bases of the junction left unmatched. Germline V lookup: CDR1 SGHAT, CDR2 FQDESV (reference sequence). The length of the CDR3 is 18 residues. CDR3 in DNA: TGTGCCAGCAGCTTAGCGACAGCGGGAGGTTTAACCTACAATGAGCAGTTCTTC. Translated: CASSLATAGGLTYNEQFF.

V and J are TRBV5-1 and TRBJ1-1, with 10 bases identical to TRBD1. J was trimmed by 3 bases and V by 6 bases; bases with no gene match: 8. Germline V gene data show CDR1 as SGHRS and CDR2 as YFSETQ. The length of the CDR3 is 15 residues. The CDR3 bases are TGCGCCAGCACCCAGGGAGGGACAGGGGACACTGAAGCTTTCTTT. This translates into CASTQGGTGDTEAFF. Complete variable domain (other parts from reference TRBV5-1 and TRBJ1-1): KAGVTQTPRYLIKTRGQQVTLSCSPISGHRSVSWYQQTPGQGLQFLFEYFSETQRNKGNFPGRFSGRQFSNSRSEMNVSTLELGDSALYLCASTQGGTGDTEAFFGQGTRLTVV.